One TCR beta chain is described in this entry. The data were taken from a study of identifying expanded T cells in peripheral blood. Method: immunoSEQ multiplex PCR; TCRdb's copy keeps in-frame clones and lacks some. The data contain some 100,000 clones, around 90% of them singletons. During the collection period, no donor immune events like infections were recorded. Trimming cost V 4 bases and J 0 bases; bases outside gene matches: 6. This CDR3 has 15 amino acids. Germline V gene sequence: CDR1 SGHKS, CDR2 YYEKEE (reference sequence). The rearrangement uses TRBV5-5 and TRBJ2-7; 8 bases agree with TRBD2. Sequences were obtained from blood. This clonotype originated in a person aged 18 to 75 in good health. The CDR3 coding sequence is TGTGCCAGCAGCGCACAGCGGGGGAGCTCCTACGAGCAGTACTTC. Its protein product is CASSAQRGSSYEQYF. Full variable domain (missing parts from reference TRBV5-5 and TRBJ2-7): DAGVTQSPTHLIKTRGQQVTLRCSPISGHKSVSWYQQVLGQGPQFIFQYYEKEERGRGNFPDRFSARQFPNYSSELNVNALLLGDSALYLCASSAQRGSSYEQYFGPGTRLTVT.